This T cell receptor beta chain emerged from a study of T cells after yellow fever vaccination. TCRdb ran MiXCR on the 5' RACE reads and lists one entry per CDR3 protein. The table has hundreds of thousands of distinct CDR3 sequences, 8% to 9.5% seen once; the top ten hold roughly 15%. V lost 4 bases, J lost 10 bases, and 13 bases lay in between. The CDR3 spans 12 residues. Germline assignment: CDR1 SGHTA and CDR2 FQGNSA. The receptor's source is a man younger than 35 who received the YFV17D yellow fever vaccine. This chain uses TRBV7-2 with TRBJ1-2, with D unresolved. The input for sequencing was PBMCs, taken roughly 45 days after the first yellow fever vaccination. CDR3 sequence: CASSSLNPAYTF. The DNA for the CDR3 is TGTGCCAGCAGCTCCCTCAATCCTGCCTACACCTTC. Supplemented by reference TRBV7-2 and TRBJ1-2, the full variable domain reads GAGVSQSPSNKVTEKGKDVELRCDPISGHTALYWYRQSLGQGLEFLIYFQGNSAPDKSGLPSDRFSAERTGGSVSTLTIQRTQQEDSAVYLCASSSLNPAYTFGSGTRLTVV.